Listed here are 15 T cell receptor beta chains from one sample, sequenced in a study of control samples from healthy donors and cancer patients. Using immunoSEQ multiplex PCR, the repertoire was profiled, and TCRdb retains in-frame clones only, with some absent. The repertoire includes fewer than 200,000 clones, around 88% of them detected once, and approximately 4.9% sits in the top ten. Sequencing was done on a sample of blood. Source of these receptors: a woman in her twenties or thirties in good health.

The chain joins TRBV6-5 to TRBJ2-3; D perhaps matches TRBD2 (5 bases). V lost 8 bases and J lost 4, with 10 bases in between. This CDR3 contains 12 residues. Germline CDR1 MNHEY, CDR2 SVGAGI. The CDR3 loop reads CASREPPDTQYF. The CDR3 DNA is TGTGCCAGCCGGGAACCTCCAGATACGCAGTATTTT.

There are a few counts of this clone. The V call is TRBV11-2, the J call TRBJ2-4; D not certain. This CDR3 has 16 residues. The germline gives CDR1 SGHAT, CDR2 FQNNGV. Deletions cut 4 bases from V and 0 bases from J, with 13 bases between. The CDR3 loop reads CASSSPSALAKNIQYF. CDR3 DNA sequence: TGTGCCAGCAGCTCCCCAAGCGCCCTAGCCAAAAACATTCAGTACTTC. Filled out from reference TRBV11-2 and TRBJ2-4, the complete variable domain reads EAGVAQSPRYKIIEKRQSVAFWCNPISGHATLYWYQQILGQGPKLLIQFQNNGVVDDSQLPKDRFSAERLKGVDSTLKIQPAKLEDSAVYLCASSSPSALAKNIQYFGAGTRLSVL.

The chain has TRBV10-3 and TRBJ2-7; the D gene could be TRBD1 or TRBD2 (5 bases each). The CDR3 has 14 residues. V shed 4 bases and J shed 4 bases, with 14 bases lying between them. Looked up from germline, CDR1 is ENHRY and CDR2 is SYGVKD. CDR3 nucleotides: TGTGCCATCAGTGTAGGACGAGGGGTTTACGAGCAGTACGTC. Its protein is CAISVGRGVYEQYV.

The chain links TRBV19 to TRBJ2-3, with D possibly TRBD2 on 6 matching bases. There are 15 residues in the CDR3. Trimming removed 9 bases from V and 1 base from J, with 17 bases in between. Germline CDR1 LNHDA, CDR2 SQIVND (reference sequence). The CDR3 coding sequence is TGTGCCAGCAATTCCCGGGGCGGGGGCACAGATACGCAGTATTTT. Translated: CASNSRGGGTDTQYF.

The rearrangement uses TRBV6-5 and TRBJ2-7; D may correspond to TRBD1 or TRBD2 (6 bases each). Germline CDR1 MNHEY, CDR2 SVGAGI. The CDR3 length is 13 residues. The ends were cut back, 8 bases at V and 3 bases at J, with 14 bases in the middle. CDR3 residues: CASQRGPHYEQYV. CDR3 nucleotide sequence: TGTGCCAGCCAACGGGGGCCCCACTACGAGCAGTACGTC.

CDR3 nucleotides: TGTGCCAGCAGCCGTAGCGGGTCAAGCACAGATACGCAGTATTTT. Amino acid sequence: CASSRSGSSTDTQYF. This chain links TRBV5-4 with TRBJ2-3; 7 nucleotides line up with TRBD2. Germline V gene data show CDR1 as SGHNT and CDR2 as YYREEE (reference sequence). Unmatched junction bases numbered 5, after V lost 4 bases and J lost 0 bases. The length of the CDR3 is 15 residues.

The gene calls are TRBV19 and TRBJ1-2; 9 bases match TRBD1. The V gene end was trimmed by 1 base and the J gene end by 5 bases; junction bases not matched to a gene: 8. Per germline, CDR1 LNHDA and CDR2 SQIVND (reference sequence). The CDR3 is 16 amino acids. CDR3 residues: CASSIGGTGTSYGYTF. In nucleotides, the CDR3 is TGTGCCAGTAGTATAGGTGGGACAGGGACCTCTTATGGCTACACCTTC.

This rearrangement joins TRBV29-1 to TRBJ2-1, with 15 bases lining up with TRBD2. CDR1 is SQVTM and CDR2 is ANQGSEA in the germline V gene. The CDR3 has 12 amino acids. V lost 7 bases, J lost 10 bases, and 2 bases stayed unmatched. CDR3 protein: CSAGTSGREQFF. In DNA, the CDR3 is TGCAGCGCTGGGACTAGCGGGAGGGAGCAGTTCTTC.

The rearrangement joins TRBV27 to TRBJ2-5, with D possibly TRBD2 on 7 matching bases. The germline CDR1 and CDR2 sequences are MNHEY and SMNVEV (reference sequence). The V gene lost 5 bases and the J gene lost 6 bases, with 16 bases spanning the gap. This CDR3 is 14 amino acids long. The CDR3 coding sequence is TGTGCCAGCAGTCCCCGGGGGGCAATGAAGACCCAGTACTTC. The encoded protein is CASSPRGAMKTQYF.

The chain joins TRBV7-9 to TRBJ1-2; D may be TRBD1 (5 bases). This CDR3 is built from 13 residues. The ends were cut back, 5 bases at V and 5 bases at J, with 12 bases in the middle. From germline, CDR1 is SEHNR and CDR2 FQNEAQ (reference sequence). CDR3 DNA sequence: TGTGCCAGCAGCCGTTTGCAGGGTTATGGCTACACCTTC. Protein product: CASSRLQGYGYTF.

The V call is TRBV5-1, the J call TRBJ1-5, with a weak D call TRBD1 (5 bases). Germline loops: CDR1 SGHRS, CDR2 YFSETQ. The germline V and J ends were trimmed by 2 bases and 6 bases, with 12 bases remaining between them. CDR3 length: 14 residues. In nucleotides, the CDR3 is TGCGCCAGCAGCTTCGTCGGCGGGGGTCAGCCCCAGCATTTT. This translates into CASSFVGGGQPQHF.

The chain carries TRBV28 and TRBJ1-3, with a tentative D call TRBD1 (6 bases). Germline values: CDR1 MDHEN, CDR2 SYDVKM. Trimming took off 11 bases at V and 4 bases at J, with 12 bases between the two ends. The CDR3 is 12 amino acids. The CDR3 sequence is CAGRGGGNTIYF. The CDR3 DNA sequence: TGTGCCGGTCGGGGGGGCGGAAACACCATATATTTT.

The chain carries TRBV28 and TRBJ1-1, with D tentatively TRBD1 (6 bases). Per germline, CDR1 MDHEN and CDR2 SYDVKM. This CDR3 region has 12 residues. The V and J ends lost 8 bases and 7 bases respectively, with 14 bases between them. The chain's CDR3 is CASRGGEFEAFF. The CDR3 bases are TGTGCCAGCCGGGGGGGCGAATTTGAAGCTTTCTTT.

This clone was found a few times. The chain has TRBV24-1 and TRBJ2-6, with D unclear. The germline V gene encodes CDR1 KGHDR and CDR2 SFDVKD. Trimming shortened V by 3 bases and J by 0 bases, and 2 bases separated the two germline ends. The CDR3 runs 14 residues. The CDR3 spells CATSDHSGANVLTF. The CDR3 nucleotides are TGTGCCACCAGTGATCACTCTGGGGCCAACGTCCTGACTTTC.

The chain joins TRBV5-6 to TRBJ1-3; D call uncertain. The CDR3 runs to 14 residues. Germline V gene data show CDR1 as SGHDT and CDR2 as YYEEEE. Trimming cost V 0 bases and J 4 bases, with 8 bases left between them. The CDR3: CASSLGGYGNTIYF. In DNA, the CDR3 is TGTGCCAGCAGCTTGGGGGGTTACGGAAACACCATATATTTT.